Listed below are T cell receptor beta chains from one sample, sequenced in a study of blood T cell repertoires in COVID-19. The repertoire was sequenced with immunoSEQ multiplex PCR; TCRdb's copy has only in-frame clones and lacks some. This table has fewer than 200,000 clones, around 74% appearing once. Source material: peripheral blood. The receptors were sampled from a woman older than 75 with acute or convalescent COVID-19. Each CDR3 is given with its conserved first and last residue. A D gene is named only where the DNA matches it firmly. Size tells how often a clone was seen (once, few, many) or the class of an expanded clone, and some rows leave it out.

TGTGCCAGCAGCTTAAGCGAAATCTCCTACAATGAGCAGTTCTTC,CASSLSEISYNEQFF,.,.,TRBV7-9,TRBJ2-1
TGTGCCAGCAGTATATTACCGGGACAGGGGAGGTACGAGCAGTACTTC,CASSILPGQGRYEQYF,TRBD1,.,TRBV7-2,TRBJ2-7
TGTGCCAGCAGTTGGGGGACAGTGAATTCACCCCTCCACTTT,CASSWGTVNSPLHF,TRBD1,.,TRBV27,TRBJ1-6
TGCGCCAGCACCGGGTCGGGGTGGGACGAGCAGTACTTC,CASTGSGWDEQYF,.,.,TRBV10-1,TRBJ2-7
TGTGCCAGCAGTTTACCCAGGGGTTCCCAGCCCCAGCATTTT,CASSLPRGSQPQHF,.,.,TRBV28,TRBJ1-5
TGTGCCAGCAGCGTCGGGACTAGTACGTACGAGCAGTACTTC,CASSVGTSTYEQYF,TRBD2,.,TRBV9,TRBJ2-7
TGTGCCACCAGTGCTACTGGTCCCCGCACTGAAGCTTTCTTT,CATSATGPRTEAFF,.,.,TRBV24-1,TRBJ1-1
TGTGCCAGCAGCCTGACGGGGATCGGTGGCTACACCTTC,CASSLTGIGGYTF,.,.,TRBV5-4,TRBJ1-2
TGTGCCAGCAGTTTAGGGGAACTAGCGCATACTAGCACAGATACGCAGTATTTT,CASSLGELAHTSTDTQYF,TRBD2,.,TRBV28,TRBJ2-3
TGTGCCAGCAGTAGGTCAGGGTTTGCTTTCTTT,CASSRSGFAFF,.,.,TRBV6-5,TRBJ1-1
TGTGCCAGCAGTTGGGGGGAGAGGGAGCTGTTTTTT,CASSWGERELFF,.,.,TRBV12-3/TRBV12-4,TRBJ2-2
TGTGCCACCAGCAGGGAGACGACTAATGAAAAACTGTTTTTT,CATSRETTNEKLFF,.,.,TRBV15,TRBJ1-4
TGTGCCAGCAGTGATGACAGAAGCTCCTACAATGAGCAGTTCTTC,CASSDDRSSYNEQFF,.,.,TRBV2,TRBJ2-1
TGTGCCAGCAGCCCAATCAGCGGGAGGGCGGTAGATACGCAGTATTTT,CASSPISGRAVDTQYF,TRBD2,once,TRBV27,TRBJ2-3
TGTGCCAGCAGGGACAGGACCCCTAACTATGGCTACACCTTC,CASRDRTPNYGYTF,TRBD1,.,TRBV6-6,TRBJ1-2
TGTGCCAGTACTCTCTCGGGGTACGAAAAACTGTTTTTT,CASTLSGYEKLFF,.,.,TRBV19,TRBJ1-4
TGTGCCAGCAGTTACTCGATCCGGACATATAGTGAAAAACTGTTTTTT,CASSYSIRTYSEKLFF,.,.,TRBV6-5,TRBJ1-4
TGCGCCAGCAGCTTGGGACAGGGGACGGGAGCGTTCGACGAGCAGTACTTC,CASSLGQGTGAFDEQYF,TRBD1,.,TRBV5-1,TRBJ2-7
TGTGCCAGCAGCCATCAGGGTGGCTACACCTTC,CASSHQGGYTF,.,.,TRBV3-1/TRBV3-2,TRBJ1-2
TGTGCCAGCAGTTACGGCGGGAGAGGATGGAATGAGCAGTTCTTC,CASSYGGRGWNEQFF,TRBD2,.,TRBV6-5,TRBJ2-1
TGTGCCAGCAAAAGGGGACTAGCGCACAATGAGCAGTTCTTC,CASKRGLAHNEQFF,TRBD2,.,TRBV6-5,TRBJ2-1
TGTGCCAGCAGTTTAAGGCTGGGTAGGGAAGGGGGAGAAAAACTGTTTTTT,CASSLRLGREGGEKLFF,.,.,TRBV28,TRBJ1-4
TGTGCCTGTGAGGGACAGTCCGGCTCTGGAAACACCATATATTTT,CACEGQSGSGNTIYF,TRBD1,few,TRBV30,TRBJ1-3
TGTGCCAGCAGCCCGGTAGCCGCGAACTACAATGAGCAGTTCTTC,CASSPVAANYNEQFF,.,once,TRBV7-2,TRBJ2-1
TGTGCCAGCAACGAGTTTGCAACTAATGAAAAACTGTTTTTT,CASNEFATNEKLFF,.,.,TRBV2,TRBJ1-4
TGTGCCAGTAGTATCCCTGGACAGGGGGACCAACAGCCCCAGCATTTT,CASSIPGQGDQQPQHF,TRBD1,.,TRBV19,TRBJ1-5
TGTGCCAGTAGTACACTCGACAGAATTAATGAAAAACTGTTTTTT,CASSTLDRINEKLFF,.,.,TRBV19,TRBJ1-4
TGTGCCAGCAGACCTAGCGGGAGGCCTGAGCAGTACTTC,CASRPSGRPEQYF,TRBD2,once,TRBV27,TRBJ2-7
TGTGCCAGCAGCATCGGACAAACCACCGGGGAGCTGTTTTTT,CASSIGQTTGELFF,.,.,TRBV2,TRBJ2-2
TGTGCCTGGACCGGAGGCGGGGGGAGTGTTAATTCACCCCTCCACTTT,CAWTGGGGSVNSPLHF,.,once,TRBV30,TRBJ1-6
TGTGCCAGCAGCTTGGTCATTGGGGCCACAGATACGCAGTATTTT,CASSLVIGATDTQYF,.,.,TRBV5-8,TRBJ2-3
TGTGCCAGCAGCAAAGGGTCGGGTATTAATTCGCCCCTCCACTTT,CASSKGSGINSPLHF,.,few,TRBV21-1,TRBJ1-6
TGCGCCAGCAGCTTGGTTGCCACAGGGGCAATTTACGAGCAGTACTTC,CASSLVATGAIYEQYF,TRBD1,.,TRBV5-1,TRBJ2-7
TGTGCCAGTAGTTTTACTAGCGGAAGAGGGGAGCAGTACTTC,CASSFTSGRGEQYF,TRBD2,.,TRBV19,TRBJ2-7
TGCAGCGTTGTTAAATTCACTGAAGCTTTCTTT,CSVVKFTEAFF,.,few,TRBV29-1,TRBJ1-1
TGTGCCAGCAGCTCGGGACAGATCTCTGGAAACACCATATATTTT,CASSSGQISGNTIYF,TRBD1,.,TRBV11-2,TRBJ1-3
TGTGCCACCAGCAGAGCCGGGACAGGGAACACTGAAGCTTTCTTT,CATSRAGTGNTEAFF,TRBD1,.,TRBV15,TRBJ1-1